This TCR beta chain was found in a study of STAT5B mutations in CD4+ large granular lymphocyte leukemia. Germline assignment: CDR1 SGHTS and CDR2 YDEGEE. V lost 4 bases to trimming and J lost 3 bases; unmatched junction nucleotides: 6. The CDR3 extends over 15 amino acids. Original processing methods: Productive clonotypes were detectable down to 2.59 x 10-5 frequency. Sequencing used immunoSEQ multiplex PCR; TCRdb keeps in-frame clones, though not all of them. V and J calls and clone size follow that table, whereas D and trimming were derived from the DNA. The sample carries roughly 46,000 clones, 80% to 85% recorded once.

The clonotype originates from a human donor in good health. The chain links TRBV5-8 to TRBJ1-5; the match to TRBD1 covers 8 bases. The sequencing input was CD4+ T cells from blood buffy coats. CDR3 in DNA: TGTGCCAGCAGCCAAACAGGGGGTAACAATCAGCCCCAGCATTTT. Its translation: CASSQTGGNNQPQHF.